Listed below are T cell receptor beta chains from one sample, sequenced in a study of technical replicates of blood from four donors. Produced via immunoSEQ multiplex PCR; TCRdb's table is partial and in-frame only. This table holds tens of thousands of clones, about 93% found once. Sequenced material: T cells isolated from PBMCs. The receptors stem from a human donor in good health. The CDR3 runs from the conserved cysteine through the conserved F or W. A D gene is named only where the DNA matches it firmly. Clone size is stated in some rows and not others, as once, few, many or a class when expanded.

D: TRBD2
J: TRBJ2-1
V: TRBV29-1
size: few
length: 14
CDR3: CSGVSGRGGPEQFF
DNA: TGCAGCGGTGTAAGCGGGAGGGGTGGGCCTGAGCAGTTCTTC

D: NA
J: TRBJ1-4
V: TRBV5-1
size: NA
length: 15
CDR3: CASSPGSGTNEKLFF
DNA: TGCGCCAGCAGCCCGGGGTCGGGAACTAATGAAAAACTGTTTTTT

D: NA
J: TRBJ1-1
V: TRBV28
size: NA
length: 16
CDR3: CASSLTSPGGRNEAFF
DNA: TGTGCCAGCAGTCTAACAAGCCCAGGCGGGCGTAATGAAGCTTTCTTT

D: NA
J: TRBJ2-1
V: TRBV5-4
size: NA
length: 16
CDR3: CASSFRRELSYNEQFF
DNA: TGTGCCAGCAGCTTTCGACGGGAGTTGTCCTACAATGAGCAGTTCTTC

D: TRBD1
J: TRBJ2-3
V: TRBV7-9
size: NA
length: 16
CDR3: CASSSGQGRRTDTQYF
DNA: TGTGCCAGCAGCTCGGGACAGGGGAGGCGCACAGATACGCAGTATTTT

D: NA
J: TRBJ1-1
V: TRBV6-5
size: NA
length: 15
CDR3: CASSYSDNQNTEAFF
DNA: TGTGCCAGCAGTTACTCGGACAACCAGAACACTGAAGCTTTCTTT

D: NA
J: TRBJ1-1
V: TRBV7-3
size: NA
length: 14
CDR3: CASSINRDGSEAFF
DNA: TGTGCCAGCAGCATAAACAGGGATGGCAGTGAAGCTTTCTTT

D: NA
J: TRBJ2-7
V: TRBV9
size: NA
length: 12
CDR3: CASSGSSYEQYF
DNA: TGTGCCAGCAGCGGGAGCTCCTACGAGCAGTACTTC

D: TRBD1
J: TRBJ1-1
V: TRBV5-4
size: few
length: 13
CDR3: CASSVSTGSEAFF
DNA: TGTGCCAGCAGCGTATCGACAGGGTCTGAAGCTTTCTTT

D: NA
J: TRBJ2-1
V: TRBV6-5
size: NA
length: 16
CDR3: CASSYSRRVGGDEQFF
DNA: TGTGCCAGCAGTTACTCCAGGCGGGTAGGGGGGGATGAGCAGTTCTTC

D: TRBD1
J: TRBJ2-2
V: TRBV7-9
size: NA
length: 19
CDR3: CASSLPRRGQGANTGELFF
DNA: TGTGCCAGCAGCTTACCCCGACGGGGACAGGGAGCGAACACCGGGGAGCTGTTTTTT

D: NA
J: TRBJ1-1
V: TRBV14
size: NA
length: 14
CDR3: CASSQGPGGTEAFF
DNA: TGTGCCAGCAGCCAAGGGCCCGGGGGCACTGAAGCTTTCTTT

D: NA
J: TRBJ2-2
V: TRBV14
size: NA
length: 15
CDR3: CASSQAFSGERELFF
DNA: TGTGCCAGCAGCCAAGCATTTTCGGGAGAGAGGGAGCTGTTTTTT

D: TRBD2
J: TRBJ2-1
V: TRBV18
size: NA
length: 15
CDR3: CASSPVLAGSNEQFF
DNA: TGTGCCAGCTCACCAGTCCTAGCGGGATCGAATGAGCAGTTCTTC

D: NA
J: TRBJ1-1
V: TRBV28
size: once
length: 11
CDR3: CASTHQYEAFF
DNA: TGTGCCAGCACCCATCAGTATGAAGCTTTCTTT

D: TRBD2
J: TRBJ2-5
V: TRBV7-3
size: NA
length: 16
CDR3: CASSLQGGGYRETQYF
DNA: TGTGCCAGCAGCTTACAAGGCGGGGGGTATCGAGAGACCCAGTACTTC

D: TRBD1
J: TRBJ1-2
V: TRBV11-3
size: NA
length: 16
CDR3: CASSSSYRGPNYGYTF
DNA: TGTGCCAGCAGTTCATCTTACAGGGGGCCTAACTATGGCTACACCTTC

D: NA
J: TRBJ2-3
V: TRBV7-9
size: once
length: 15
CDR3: CASSLVWQATDTQYF
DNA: TGTGCCAGCAGCTTAGTGTGGCAGGCCACAGATACGCAGTATTTT

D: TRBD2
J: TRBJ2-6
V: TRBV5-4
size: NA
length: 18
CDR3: CASSLGGRTSSGANVLTF
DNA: TGTGCCAGCAGCTTGGGGGGCAGGACTAGCTCTGGGGCCAACGTCCTGACTTTC

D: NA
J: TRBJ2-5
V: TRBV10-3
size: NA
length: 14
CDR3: CAISQLGDKETQYF
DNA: TGTGCCATCTCCCAGTTAGGGGATAAGGAGACCCAGTACTTC

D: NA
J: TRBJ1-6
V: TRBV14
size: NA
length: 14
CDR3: CASSQEGTRSPLHF
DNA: TGTGCCAGCAGCCAGGAGGGTACGCGGTCACCCCTCCACTTT

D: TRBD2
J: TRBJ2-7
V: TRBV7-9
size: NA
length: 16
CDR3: CASSWLTSGGFYEQYF
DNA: TGTGCCAGCAGCTGGTTGACTAGCGGGGGTTTCTACGAGCAGTACTTC

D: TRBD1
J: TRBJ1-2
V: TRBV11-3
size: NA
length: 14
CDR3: CASSFRTGGYGYTF
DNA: TGTGCCAGCAGCTTTAGGACAGGCGGCTATGGCTACACCTTC

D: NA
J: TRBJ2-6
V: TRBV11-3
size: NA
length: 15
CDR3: CASSSRQSRANVLTF
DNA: TGTGCCAGCAGCTCTCGACAAAGTCGGGCCAACGTCCTGACTTTC

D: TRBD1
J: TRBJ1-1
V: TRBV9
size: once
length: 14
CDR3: CASSPRGTDTEAFF
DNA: TGTGCCAGCAGCCCCCGAGGGACAGACACTGAAGCTTTCTTT

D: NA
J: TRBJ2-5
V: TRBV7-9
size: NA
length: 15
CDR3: CASSLDGRIGETQYF
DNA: TGTGCCAGCAGCTTAGACGGGAGAATAGGAGAGACCCAGTACTTC

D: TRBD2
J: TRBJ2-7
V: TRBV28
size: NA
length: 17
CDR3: CASFSGHGAGGGYEQYF
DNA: TGTGCCAGCTTTAGCGGACACGGGGCGGGAGGGGGTTACGAGCAGTACTTC

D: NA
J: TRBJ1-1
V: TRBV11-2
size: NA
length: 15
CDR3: CASSLDRGGGTEAFF
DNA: TGTGCCAGCAGCTTAGATCGAGGGGGGGGCACTGAAGCTTTCTTT